The 12 T cell receptor beta chains in this list originate from one sample, sequenced in a study of blood T cell repertoires in COVID-19. Data came from immunoSEQ multiplex PCR; TCRdb stores just in-frame clones and leaves some out. The sample gives 150,000 to 200,000 clones, 75% to 90% of which show up once; just under 8.5% is in the top ten. Material: peripheral blood. The origin of the receptors is a woman aged 55-75 years with acute or convalescent COVID-19.

The chain recombines TRBV7-2 with TRBJ2-5, with 7 bases fitting TRBD2. Trimming took 9 bases from V and 1 from J; bases not matched to a gene: 5. The CDR3 sequence is 13 residues long. The germline V gene has CDR1 SGHTA and CDR2 FQGNSA. The DNA for the CDR3 is TGTGCCAGTGCGGCTAGCGGCCAAGAGACCCAGTACTTC. Translating gives CASAASGQETQYF.

This clone was detected once. The rearrangement joins TRBV19 to TRBJ2-3, with D possibly matching TRBD2 (5 bases). The V and J ends lost 8 bases and 4 bases respectively, with 10 bases between them. CDR1 and CDR2 (germline): LNHDA, SQIVND (reference sequence). CDR3 length: 12 amino acids. The CDR3 region has the DNA TGTGCCAGTTCCCAGAGGGCAGATACGCAGTATTTT. Protein product: CASSQRADTQYF. Full variable domain (missing parts from reference TRBV19 and TRBJ2-3): DGGITQSPKYLFRKEGQNVTLSCEQNLNHDAMYWYRQDPGQGLRLIYYSQIVNDFQKGDIAEGYSVSREKKESFPLTVTSAQKNPTAFYLCASSQRADTQYFGPGTRLTVL.

The chain uses TRBV19 and TRBJ1-2; the D is unclear. V dropped 5 bases and J dropped 6 bases, with 10 bases sitting between them. Looked up from germline, CDR1 is LNHDA and CDR2 is SQIVND (reference sequence). The CDR3 has 12 amino acids. CDR3: CASSARRDGYTF. The CDR3 nucleotides read TGTGCCAGTAGTGCCCGGAGGGATGGCTACACCTTC. Full variable domain (rest looked up from reference TRBV19 and TRBJ1-2): DGGITQSPKYLFRKEGQNVTLSCEQNLNHDAMYWYRQDPGQGLRLIYYSQIVNDFQKGDIAEGYSVSREKKESFPLTVTSAQKNPTAFYLCASSARRDGYTFGSGTRLTVV.

The chain couples TRBV19 to TRBJ2-1; a weak D match, TRBD1 (6 bases). The CDR3 loop spans 13 amino acids. The V end lost 6 bases, the J end lost 2 bases, and 8 bases lay between the germline ends. Looked up from germline, CDR1 is LNHDA and CDR2 is SQIVND (reference sequence). CDR3 DNA: TGTGCCAGTAGACCAGGGGCCTACAATGAGCAGTTCTTC. It translates to CASRPGAYNEQFF.

The J gene is TRBJ1-2, the V gene TRBV20-1; TRBD1 is a possible D gene (5 bases). The CDR3 contains 9 residues. Germline CDR1 DFQATT, CDR2 SNEGSKA (reference sequence). The V end lost 6 bases, the J end lost 9 bases, and 8 bases lay between the germline ends. In DNA, the CDR3 is TGCAGTGCACCAGGGCGCTACACCTTC. Its protein is CSAPGRYTF.

This clone was observed a single time. The J gene is TRBJ1-2, the V gene TRBV13, with D possibly being TRBD1 (6 bases). The germline gives CDR1 PRHDT, CDR2 FYEKMQ (reference sequence). Deletions cut 6 bases from V and 8 bases from J, with 19 bases between. The CDR3 has 14 residues. The CDR3 sequence: CASRRNTGQQGYTF. In DNA form, the CDR3 reads TGTGCCAGCAGGAGAAATACAGGGCAGCAGGGCTACACCTTC.

This sequence joins TRBV6-5 and TRBJ2-7; D possibly corresponds to TRBD1 (5 bases). The CDR3 runs to 14 residues. Deletions cut 4 bases from V and 2 bases from J, with 12 bases between. Germline lookup yields CDR1 MNHEY and CDR2 SVGAGI. The CDR3 DNA reads TGTGCCAGCAGTTTGACAGCGTTTACCTACGAGCAGTACTTC. It translates to CASSLTAFTYEQYF.

V gene TRBV20-1 combines with J gene TRBJ2-7, with D hard to call. Trimming pared 5 bases from V and 4 bases from J, leaving 9 bases between. Looked up from germline, CDR1 is DFQATT and CDR2 is SNEGSKA (reference sequence). The CDR3 runs 11 residues. The CDR3 spells CSARSHYEQYV. As DNA, the CDR3 is TGCAGTGCTCGGTCCCATTACGAGCAGTACGTC.

There are a few counts of this clone. Written as DNA, the CDR3 is TGCGCCAGCAGGCCGCAGACGGGGATGGCTTTCTTT. Its translation is CASRPQTGMAFF. This chain connects TRBV23-1 to TRBJ1-1; D is ambiguous. TRBV23-1 is known as an ORF, though its function is uncertain. The ends were cut back, 6 bases at V and 11 bases at J, with 16 bases in the middle. The CDR3 spans 12 residues.

V gene TRBV25-1 combines with J gene TRBJ2-5, with 9 bases that match TRBD1. Germline V gene sequence: CDR1 MGHDK, CDR2 SYGVNS. The CDR3 extends over 15 amino acids. Germline trimming cut 6 bases from V and 5 bases from J; bases unmatched to any gene: 10. The CDR3 protein is CASSPFTGGAETQYF. CDR3 coding DNA: TGTGCCAGCAGCCCCTTCACAGGGGGCGCGGAGACCCAGTACTTC.

The chain recombines TRBV11-2 with TRBJ1-2; tentative D call: TRBD1 (5 bases). The CDR3 consists of 15 residues. Deletions cut 1 base from V and 2 bases from J, with 11 bases between. Per the germline V gene, CDR1 is SGHAT and CDR2 is FQNNGV. The CDR3 nucleotides read TGTGCCAGCAGCTTAGGGCAGGGTGGGAACTATGGCTACACCTTC. Protein sequence: CASSLGQGGNYGYTF.

This sequence joins TRBV29-1 and TRBJ2-1; 14 bases line up with TRBD2. Trimming removed 6 bases from V and 5 bases from J; junction bases left unmatched: 9. This CDR3 is built from 16 residues. Germline V gene lookup returns CDR1 SQVTM and CDR2 ANQGSEA. CDR3 in DNA: TGCAGCGTCCCCGGGACTAGCGGGAGCGTCAACAATGAGCAGTTCTTC. Its translation: CSVPGTSGSVNNEQFF.